The subject of this entry is one TCR beta chain. The CDR3 is 14 amino acids. Germline assignment: CDR1 MGHRA and CDR2 YSYEKL. Trimming stripped 0 bases from V and 5 bases from J, with 10 bases between. This sample was taken from a study of blood T cell repertoires in COVID-19. Repertoires were generated with immunoSEQ multiplex PCR, while TCRdb's copy carries only in-frame clones and drops some. The sample has around 99,000 clones; 79% are singletons. Input material: peripheral blood. This sequence originates from a woman older than 75 with active or convalescent COVID-19. The chain is built from TRBV4-1 and TRBJ2-5; perhaps TRBD2 as D (7 bases). The CDR3 loop is CASSQDRGGETQYF. The CDR3 DNA is TGCGCCAGCAGCCAAGATAGGGGGGGGGAGACCCAGTACTTC.